This TCR beta chain was recorded in a study of blood T cell repertoires in COVID-19. Study as a whole: The study drew acute and convalescent COVID-19 samples from the United States, Italy and Spain. The analysed material was cDNA or gDNA that came from T cells, B-cell-depleted T cells, or PBMCs.

Germline lookup yields CDR1 KGHSH and CDR2 LQKENI. Trimming left V 3 bases short and J 4 bases short, with 6 bases between. CDR3 length: 12 residues. Per the study methods: Reference gene primer amplification gave estimated nucleated cell counts. The table came from immunoSEQ multiplex PCR; TCRdb's copy has only in-frame clones and leaves some out. V, J and clone size reflect that table, while D and trimming were determined from the DNA. The table includes about 150,000 clones, just over 85% detected once. This chain uses TRBV18 with TRBJ1-2; D unresolved. This TCR derives from a man aged 70-80 years with acute or convalescent COVID-19. Sequencing used peripheral blood. The CDR3: CASSPDTYGYTF. Here the CDR3 DNA reads TGTGCCAGCTCACCTGACACCTATGGCTACACCTTC.